These 6 T cell receptor beta chains were all obtained from the same sample, sequenced in a study of blood T cell repertoires in COVID-19. Assay used: immunoSEQ multiplex PCR; TCRdb lists only in-frame clones, some missing. The data show 150,000 to 190,000 clones, about 85% seen once. Specimen: peripheral blood. The receptors were sampled from a woman between 55 and 75 years old with COVID-19, enrolled during active disease.

This clone has a single count. The chain employs TRBV18 and TRBJ1-6, with 11 bases fitting TRBD1. Germline assignment: CDR1 KGHSH and CDR2 LQKENI. The CDR3 is 16 amino acids. V shed 3 bases and J 10 bases; nucleotides not matched to a gene: 8. This chain's CDR3 is CASSPKGRTGGSPLHF. In nucleotides, the CDR3 is TGTGCCAGCTCACCGAAGGGCAGGACAGGGGGCTCACCCCTCCACTTT.

This clone has a single count. This rearrangement joins TRBV19 to TRBJ2-3; 8 bases map to TRBD1. V lost 6 bases and J lost 2; bases outside the gene matches: 7. CDR1 is LNHDA and CDR2 is SQIVND in the germline V gene (reference sequence). The CDR3 is made up of 15 amino acids. The CDR3 sequence is CASRLGTGLTDTQYF. The DNA for the CDR3 is TGTGCCAGTAGATTGGGGACAGGTCTCACAGATACGCAGTATTTT.

The rearrangement joins TRBV19 to TRBJ1-1; D call uncertain. Trimming removed 4 bases at V and 1 base at J, with 4 bases between. The CDR3 contains 12 residues. Germline CDR1 LNHDA, CDR2 SQIVND (reference sequence). The CDR3 DNA reads as TGTGCCAGTAGTAACAGGAACACTGAAGCTTTCTTT. This codes for CASSNRNTEAFF.

V is TRBV5-1 and J is TRBJ1-5, with D unclear. The V end was cut by 0 bases, the J end by 6 bases, with 16 bases between. This CDR3 is 16 amino acids long. Germline V lookup: CDR1 SGHRS, CDR2 YFSETQ. CDR3 DNA sequence: TGCGCCAGCAGCTTGGTGGGCCCCGGGGTTGGTCAGCCCCAGCATTTT. Its translation is CASSLVGPGVGQPQHF. Filled out from reference TRBV5-1 and TRBJ1-5, the complete variable domain reads KAGVTQTPRYLIKTRGQQVTLSCSPISGHRSVSWYQQTPGQGLQFLFEYFSETQRNKGNFPGRFSGRQFSNSRSEMNVSTLELGDSALYLCASSLVGPGVGQPQHFGDGTRLSIL.

V is TRBV5-5 and J is TRBJ1-5; 9 bases fit TRBD1. This CDR3 is built from 16 residues. Trimming at V came to 4 bases and at J to 6 bases, leaving 11 bases not matched to a gene. Germline CDR1 is SGHKS and CDR2 is YYEKEE (reference sequence). The CDR3 region has the DNA TGTGCCAGCAGCCTAGAGGGGACAGGGTGGGTTCAGCCCCAGCATTTT. Translation gives CASSLEGTGWVQPQHF.

This chain uses TRBV3-1 (or the pseudogene TRBV3-2) with TRBJ2-5; D might be TRBD2 (6 bases). The length of the CDR3 is 14 residues. Per the germline V gene, CDR1 is LGHDT and CDR2 is YNNKEL (reference sequence). The V and J ends lost 3 bases and 5 bases respectively, with 13 bases between them. The DNA for the CDR3 is TGTGCCAGCAGCCAGGGGGGAAGGGTCGAGACCCAGTACTTC. Translation gives CASSQGGRVETQYF.